This is a list of T cell receptor beta chains from one sample in a study of early T cells in non-severe SARS-CoV-2 infection. From the 5' RACE reads, TCRdb called clonotypes with MiXCR, one entry per CDR3 protein. The data contain some 87,000 distinct CDR3 sequences, roughly an eighth of them seen just once; the ten biggest clones take up approximately 2.4%. The sample comprised whole blood. All receptors come from an adult who was a healthcare worker with PCR-confirmed SARS-CoV-2 infection or an uninfected control (not recorded which). Both conserved end residues are part of each CDR3. D genes are given only for firm matches. Only some rows state a clone size, as once, few, many or a class for expanded clones.

V: TRBV29-1; size: .; J: TRBJ1-1; D: TRBD1; DNA: TGCAGCATCTACAGGGGGCTCACTGAAGCTTTCTTT; CDR3: CSIYRGLTEAFF
V: TRBV7-8; size: .; J: TRBJ2-5; D: .; DNA: TGTGCCAGCAGCCGCCAGACCGGAGGGCTGGAGACCCAGTACTTC; CDR3: CASSRQTGGLETQYF
V: TRBV20-1; size: many; J: TRBJ2-1; D: TRBD2; DNA: TGCAGTGCTTGGGACTACGTCGATGAGCAGTTCTTC; CDR3: CSAWDYVDEQFF
V: TRBV6-6; size: .; J: TRBJ2-3; D: TRBD2; DNA: TGTGCCAGCAGTCGACCTAGCGGAACTAGCACAGATACGCAGTATTTT; CDR3: CASSRPSGTSTDTQYF
V: TRBV20-1; size: few; J: TRBJ1-2; D: TRBD1; DNA: TGCAGTGCCCCCGACAGGGTGGAGACCGGTTATGGCTACACCTTC; CDR3: CSAPDRVETGYGYTF
V: TRBV5-1; size: many; J: TRBJ1-4; D: .; DNA: TGCGCCAGCAGCGGCGAGTGGAATGAAAAACTGTTTTTT; CDR3: CASSGEWNEKLFF
V: TRBV29-1; size: .; J: TRBJ1-1; D: .; DNA: TGCAGCGTTCTAGACATCGCTCCCCGCGGTACTGAAGCTTTCTTT; CDR3: CSVLDIAPRGTEAFF
V: TRBV27; size: many; J: TRBJ2-6; D: TRBD1; DNA: TGTGCCAGCAGTTCTTGGACAGGGGCTGCTGGGGCCAACGTCCTGACTTTC; CDR3: CASSSWTGAAGANVLTF
V: TRBV20-1; size: .; J: TRBJ2-1; D: TRBD2; DNA: TGCAGTGCTAGAGGTTCTAGCGGGAGGACCTACAATGAGCAGTTCTTC; CDR3: CSARGSSGRTYNEQFF
V: TRBV29-1; size: few; J: TRBJ1-2; D: .; DNA: TGCAGCGTTGTATCTAACTATGGCTACACCTTC; CDR3: CSVVSNYGYTF
V: TRBV20-1; size: .; J: TRBJ2-1; D: TRBD1; DNA: TGCAGTGCCCCGGGAAGGGGGCAGTACAATGAGCAGTTCTTC; CDR3: CSAPGRGQYNEQFF
V: TRBV5-1; size: .; J: TRBJ2-7; D: TRBD1; DNA: TGCGCCAGCAGCAAGGCAGGACAGGGGGTGAGTGAGCAGTACTTC; CDR3: CASSKAGQGVSEQYF
V: TRBV6-5; size: few; J: TRBJ2-7; D: TRBD2; DNA: TGTGCCAGCAGTTACTCGGTAGCGGGGGGGCGCGAGCAGTACTTC; CDR3: CASSYSVAGGREQYF
V: TRBV5-1; size: many; J: TRBJ1-1; D: .; DNA: TGCGCCAGCAGCTTGAACGGAGGGGGCACTGAAGCTTTCTTT; CDR3: CASSLNGGGTEAFF
V: TRBV7-8; size: .; J: TRBJ2-7; D: TRBD1; DNA: TGTGCCAGCAGCTTAGCGCTGGGGACAGGGTGGTACTTC; CDR3: CASSLALGTGWYF
V: TRBV24-1; size: few; J: TRBJ2-1; D: TRBD1; DNA: TGTGCCACCAGTGTAAACAGGGGGCCTTGGAATGAGCAGTTCTTC; CDR3: CATSVNRGPWNEQFF
V: TRBV5-6; size: many; J: TRBJ2-3; D: .; DNA: TGTGCCAGCAGCCGACAGGACCTCTACACAGATACGCAGTATTTT; CDR3: CASSRQDLYTDTQYF
V: TRBV18; size: .; J: TRBJ1-1; D: .; DNA: TGTGCCAGCTCACCCCTACGGGACACTGAAGCTTTCTTT; CDR3: CASSPLRDTEAFF
V: TRBV3-1; size: few; J: TRBJ2-1; D: .; DNA: TGTGCCAGCAGCCCCCTTGGGGGGGGCCCCTACAATGAGCAGTTCTTC; CDR3: CASSPLGGGPYNEQFF
V: TRBV29-1; size: few; J: TRBJ2-1; D: .; DNA: TGCAGAGTTGAGACCAGCGCCGGTCAGTTCTTC; CDR3: CRVETSAGQFF
V: TRBV6-1; size: .; J: TRBJ1-1; D: .; DNA: TGTGCCACCAGGGACACCTTCCTTGGGAACACTGAAGCTTTCTTT; CDR3: CATRDTFLGNTEAFF
V: TRBV11-3; size: many; J: TRBJ2-7; D: .; DNA: TGTGCCAGCAGCTTAAATCGAGGGGGATACGAGCAGTACTTC; CDR3: CASSLNRGGYEQYF